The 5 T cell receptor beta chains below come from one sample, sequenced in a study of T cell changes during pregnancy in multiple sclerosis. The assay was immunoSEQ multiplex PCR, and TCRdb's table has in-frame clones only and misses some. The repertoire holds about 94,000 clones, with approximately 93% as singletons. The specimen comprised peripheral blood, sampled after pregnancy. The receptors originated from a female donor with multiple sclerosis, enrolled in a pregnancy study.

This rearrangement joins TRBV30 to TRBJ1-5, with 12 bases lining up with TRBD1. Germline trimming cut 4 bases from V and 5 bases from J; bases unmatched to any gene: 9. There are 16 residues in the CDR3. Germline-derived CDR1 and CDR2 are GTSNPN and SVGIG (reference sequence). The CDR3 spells CAWTGTGTGGYQPQHF. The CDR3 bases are TGTGCCTGGACCGGAACCGGGACAGGGGGCTATCAGCCCCAGCATTTT.

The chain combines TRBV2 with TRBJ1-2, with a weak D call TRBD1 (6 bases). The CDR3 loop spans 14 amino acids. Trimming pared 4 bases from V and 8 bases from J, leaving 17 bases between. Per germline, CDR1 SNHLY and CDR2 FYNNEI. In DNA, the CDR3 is TGTGCCAGCAGTGGCCTAACAGGGCTGAGGGGCTACACCTTC. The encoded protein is CASSGLTGLRGYTF.

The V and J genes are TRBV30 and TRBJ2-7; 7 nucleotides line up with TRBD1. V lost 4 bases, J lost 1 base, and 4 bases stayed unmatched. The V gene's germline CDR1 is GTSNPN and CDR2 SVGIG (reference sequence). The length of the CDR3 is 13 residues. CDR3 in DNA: TGTGCCTGGACCGGGACAGAATCCTACGAGCAGTACTTC. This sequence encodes CAWTGTESYEQYF.

This CDR3 reads CASRSKAELKGGELFF. CDR3 DNA: TGTGCCAGTAGGTCGAAGGCGGAGCTAAAGGGGGGGGAGCTGTTTTTT. The gene calls are TRBV19 and TRBJ2-2; perhaps TRBD1 as D (5 bases). Germline V CDR1 and CDR2: LNHDA, SQIVND (reference sequence). V lost 6 bases and J 8 bases, leaving 22 bases between the germline ends. The CDR3 spans 16 residues.

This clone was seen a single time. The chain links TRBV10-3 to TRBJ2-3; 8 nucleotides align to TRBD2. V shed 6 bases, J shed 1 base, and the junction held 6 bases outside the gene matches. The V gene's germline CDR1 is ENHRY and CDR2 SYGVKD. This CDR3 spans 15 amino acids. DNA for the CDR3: TGTGCCATCAGAGTGACTAGCGAAGGCACAGATACGCAGTATTTT. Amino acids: CAIRVTSEGTDTQYF.